Sequencing of this T cell receptor (beta chain) was carried out in a study of shared clonotypes between healthy human individuals. The sample holds a few counts of this clone. Antigen specificity is unknown. Assay: immunoSEQ multiplex PCR; the TCRdb copy retains only in-frame clones and omits some. The sample lists roughly 700,000 clones, about 74% occurring once. General study points: Memory subsets generally showed smaller estimated richness than naive subsets did. Represented genetic and exposure-history diversity was restricted by having few donors. The generation probabilities recorded for non-shared clonotypes fell below those of clonotypes shared by all four donors.

The CDR3 runs to 14 residues. V shed 4 bases, J shed 4 bases, and the junction held 5 bases outside the gene matches. Germline CDR1 is SGHTA and CDR2 is FQGTGA. The V call is TRBV7-3, the J call TRBJ2-3; 7 bases fit TRBD2. Sequencing was performed on memory CD4+ T cells sorted from blood. Noted subset: CD45RA-negative fraction. This TCR was sampled from a woman aged 25-40 years in good health. The CDR3 reads CASSYGRRADTQYF. Written as DNA, the CDR3 is TGTGCCAGCAGCTACGGGAGGAGGGCAGATACGCAGTATTTT.